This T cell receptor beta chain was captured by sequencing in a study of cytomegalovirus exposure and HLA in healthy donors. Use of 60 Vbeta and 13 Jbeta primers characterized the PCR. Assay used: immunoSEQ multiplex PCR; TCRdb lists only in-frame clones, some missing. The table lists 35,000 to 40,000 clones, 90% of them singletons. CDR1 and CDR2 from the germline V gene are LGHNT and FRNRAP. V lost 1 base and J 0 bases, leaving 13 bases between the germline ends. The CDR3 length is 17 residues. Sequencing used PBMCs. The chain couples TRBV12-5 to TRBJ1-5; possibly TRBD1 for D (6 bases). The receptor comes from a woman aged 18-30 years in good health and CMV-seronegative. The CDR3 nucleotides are TGTGCTAGTGGTTTGGGGACAGCCCCTTATAGCAATCAGCCCCAGCATTTT. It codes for CASGLGTAPYSNQPQHF.